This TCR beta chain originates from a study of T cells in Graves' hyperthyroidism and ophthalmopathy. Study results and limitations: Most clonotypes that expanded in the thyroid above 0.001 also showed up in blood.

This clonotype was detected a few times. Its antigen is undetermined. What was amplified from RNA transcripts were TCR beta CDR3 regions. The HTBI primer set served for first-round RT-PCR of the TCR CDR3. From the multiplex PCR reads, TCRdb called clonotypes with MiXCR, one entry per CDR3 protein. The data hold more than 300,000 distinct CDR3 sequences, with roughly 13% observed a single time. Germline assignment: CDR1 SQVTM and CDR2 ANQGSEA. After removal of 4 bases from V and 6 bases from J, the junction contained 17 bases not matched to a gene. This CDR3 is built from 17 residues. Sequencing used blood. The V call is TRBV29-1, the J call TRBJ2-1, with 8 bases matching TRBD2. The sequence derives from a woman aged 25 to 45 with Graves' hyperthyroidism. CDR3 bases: TGCAGCGTTGTTAGGACAGCTCGAGCGGGAGTCTCCAATGAGCAGTTCTTC. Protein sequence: CSVVRTARAGVSNEQFF.